The present TCR beta chain was sequenced within a study of T cell responses to AZD1222 COVID-19 vaccine. TCRdb's copy holds only in-frame clones and misses some; the assay was immunoSEQ multiplex PCR. Among roughly 25,000 clones listed, roughly 86% were seen once. CDR1 and CDR2 (germline): ENHRY, SYGVKD. Germline trimming cut 3 bases from V and 3 bases from J; bases unmatched to any gene: 6. The CDR3 has 15 amino acids. Second doses that came at about 4 or about 12 weeks were put together. Turning to this clone: Antigen specificity is unknown.

Whole-study results and caveats: The peak T cell response came first, and repertoires were sampled only after it. The sample set comprised mostly white British donors with more females, and clonal diversity was possibly underestimated.

The specimen comprised peripheral blood, sampled 28 days after the second AZD1222 dose. V is TRBV10-3 and J is TRBJ2-7; 9 nucleotides match TRBD1. The receptor's source is an adult who received the AZD1222 COVID-19 vaccine. CDR3: CAISDPGQGIYEQYF. As DNA, the CDR3 is TGTGCCATCAGTGACCCGGGACAGGGCATCTACGAGCAGTACTTC.